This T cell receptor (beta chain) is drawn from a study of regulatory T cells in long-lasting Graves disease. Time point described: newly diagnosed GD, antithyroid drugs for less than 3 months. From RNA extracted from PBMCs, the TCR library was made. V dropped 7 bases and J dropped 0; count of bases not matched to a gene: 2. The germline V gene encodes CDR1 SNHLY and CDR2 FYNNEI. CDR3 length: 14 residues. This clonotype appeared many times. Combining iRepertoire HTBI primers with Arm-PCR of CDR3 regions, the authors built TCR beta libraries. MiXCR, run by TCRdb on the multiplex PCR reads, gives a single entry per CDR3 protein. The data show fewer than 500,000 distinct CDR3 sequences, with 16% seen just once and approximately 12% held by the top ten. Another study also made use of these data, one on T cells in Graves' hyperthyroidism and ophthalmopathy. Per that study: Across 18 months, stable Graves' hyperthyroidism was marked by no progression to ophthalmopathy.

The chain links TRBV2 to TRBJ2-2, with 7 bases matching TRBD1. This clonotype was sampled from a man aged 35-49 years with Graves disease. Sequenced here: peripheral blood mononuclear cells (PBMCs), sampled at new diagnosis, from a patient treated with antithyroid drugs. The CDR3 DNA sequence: TGTGCCAGCACAGGGACAGCGAACACCGGGGAGCTGTTTTTT. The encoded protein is CASTGTANTGELFF.